One TCR beta chain is described in this entry. The sample originates from a study of blood T cell repertoires in COVID-19. As for the study in general: PBMCs, B-cell-depleted T cells, or T cells were the source of the cDNA or gDNA that made up the material.

V lost 0 bases, J lost 0 bases, and 5 bases lay in between. Germline V lookup: CDR1 LGHNA, CDR2 YNFKEQ. This CDR3 is 14 amino acids long. Authors' processing steps: Estimated nucleated cell counts came from reference gene primer amplification. Profiled with immunoSEQ multiplex PCR; TCRdb holds only in-frame clones, not every one. Clone size and V and J calls were adopted from that table, with D and trimming inferred from the DNA. The table has a few hundred thousand clones, roughly 90% seen once. The V call is TRBV4-2, the J call TRBJ1-1, with D unresolved. The specimen sequenced was peripheral blood. The receptor comes from a man aged 35-49 years with acute or convalescent COVID-19. The CDR3 DNA reads as TGTGCCAGCAGCCAAGAGCGGGTGAACACTGAAGCTTTCTTT. Its translation is CASSQERVNTEAFF.